The 11 T cell receptor beta chains listed next were all sequenced from one sample in a study of OX40 agonist ivuxolimab in advanced cancers. The library relied on the immunoSEQ multiplex PCR assay. TCRdb obtained this table from immuneACCESS and retained in-frame rearrangements with V and J assigned. These tables miss some clones; where compared with another copy, unresolved V genes account for less than half of the shortfall, and the remainder is unexplained. The sample table shows 40,000 to 50,000 clones, and roughly 80% are seen once. 2.5% to 3% of the sample is in the top ten clones. The sample in question was CD4+ or CD8+ T cells sorted from blood, obtained in a trial of the OX40 agonist ivuxolimab. These receptor sequences come from an adult with an advanced solid tumor such as melanoma, head and neck, liver or kidney cancer.

In its sample, this clone was seen once. The genes are TRBV5-1 and TRBJ2-5; D may be TRBD1 or TRBD2 (6 bases each). Deletions cut 4 bases from V and 5 bases from J, with 12 bases between. The CDR3 has 13 amino acids. Germline V gene lookup returns CDR1 SGHRS and CDR2 YFSETQ. The CDR3 protein is CASSRGQGETQYF. The CDR3, as DNA: TGCGCCAGCAGCCGGGGGCAGGGTGAGACCCAGTACTTC. Looking up the rest from reference TRBV5-1 and TRBJ2-5 gives the full variable domain: KAGVTQTPRYLIKTRGQQVTLSCSPISGHRSVSWYQQTPGQGLQFLFEYFSETQRNKGNFPGRFSGRQFSNSRSEMNVSTLELGDSALYLCASSRGQGETQYFGPGTRLLVL.

The V gene is TRBV11-1, the J gene TRBJ2-1; 9 bases agree with TRBD2. The V gene's germline CDR1 is SGHAT and CDR2 FQDESV (reference sequence). J was trimmed by 6 bases and V by 1 base; bases with no gene match: 4. This CDR3 spans 15 amino acids. CDR3 residues: CASSLGGRVGNEQFF. CDR3 coding DNA: TGTGCCAGCAGCTTAGGCGGGAGGGTAGGCAATGAGCAGTTCTTC.

The chain uses TRBV28 and TRBJ2-2; no reliable D call. Looked up from germline, CDR1 is MDHEN and CDR2 is SYDVKM. V lost 4 bases and J 4 bases, leaving 7 bases between the germline ends. This CDR3 spans 13 amino acids. For the CDR3, the DNA is TGTGCCAGCAGTTCCCTCGTCACCGGGGAGCTGTTTTTT. This translates into CASSSLVTGELFF.

The chain couples TRBV7-9 to TRBJ2-5, with 7 nucleotides matching TRBD2. The length of the CDR3 is 14 residues. J lost 5 bases, V lost 5 bases, and 8 bases had no gene match. Per germline, CDR1 SEHNR and CDR2 FQNEAQ (reference sequence). CDR3 in DNA: TGTGCCAGCAGCCCAGCGGGATGGCGCGAGACCCAGTACTTC. Protein: CASSPAGWRETQYF. Looking up the rest from reference TRBV7-9 and TRBJ2-5 gives the full variable domain: DTGVSQNPRHKITKRGQNVTFRCDPISEHNRLYWYRQTLGQGPEFLTYFQNEAQLEKSRLLSDRFSAERPKGSFSTLEIQRTEQGDSAMYLCASSPAGWRETQYFGPGTRLLVL.

This clone was seen only a few times. The chain joins TRBV10-2 to TRBJ2-1; D ambiguous. V lost 2 bases and J 13 bases, leaving 12 bases between the germline ends. Per the germline V gene, CDR1 is WSHSY and CDR2 is SAAADI. The CDR3 is made up of 12 amino acids. CDR3 amino acids: CASSEIVYHQFF. CDR3 DNA: TGCGCCAGCAGTGAGATTGTCTACCATCAGTTCTTC.

The chain links TRBV2 to TRBJ1-2; TRBD1 aligns across 7 bases. Germline V gene data show CDR1 as SNHLY and CDR2 as FYNNEI. The CDR3 is made up of 14 amino acids. Trimming at V came to 7 bases and at J to 3 bases, leaving 8 bases not matched to a gene. This CDR3 is CASTDRQGDYGYTF. CDR3 bases: TGTGCCAGCACCGACAGGCAGGGGGACTATGGCTACACCTTC.

The V call is TRBV13, the J call TRBJ2-1, with D possibly matching TRBD2 (6 bases). V dropped 5 bases and J dropped 10 bases, with 18 bases sitting between them. The germline CDR1 and CDR2 sequences are PRHDT and FYEKMQ (reference sequence). This CDR3 region has 14 residues. For the CDR3, the DNA is TGTGCCAGCAGCCGCAGACTAGGCGGAGAAGAGCAGTTCTTC. The encoded protein is CASSRRLGGEEQFF.

In the case of this clone: Relative to the germline gene, one junction end is altered; a read error may explain this. The chain has TRBV7-7 and TRBJ2-3; tentative D call: TRBD1 (5 bases). Germline CDR1 SSHAT, CDR2 FNYEAQ (reference sequence). CDR3 length: 15 residues. CDR3 in DNA: TGTGCTAGCAGCTTGCAGGGCACGGGCACAGATACGCAGTATTTT. Translation gives CASSLQGTGTDTQYF.

The chain recombines TRBV7-3 with TRBJ2-1; TRBD1 agrees at 9 bases. CDR3 length: 14 amino acids. V trimming: 1 base; J trimming: 10 bases; junction bases outside the gene matches: 5. Germline V lookup: CDR1 SGHTA, CDR2 FQGTGA. The CDR3 DNA sequence: TGTGCCAGCAGCTTAATAGGGACAGGGTTCGAGCAGTTCTTC. Translation: CASSLIGTGFEQFF.

This clone was counted only a few times. V gene TRBV11-3 combines with J gene TRBJ1-1; D is undetermined. The CDR3 spans 15 residues. From germline, CDR1 is SGHNT and CDR2 YENEEA. The V gene lost 5 bases and the J gene lost 0 bases, with 13 bases spanning the gap. Here the CDR3 reads CASSQETKMNTEAFF. CDR3 nucleotides: TGTGCCAGCAGCCAAGAGACGAAGATGAACACTGAAGCTTTCTTT.

The V gene is TRBV11-3, the J gene TRBJ1-2, with 10 positions matching TRBD1. CDR1 is SGHNT, CDR2 YENEEA, per germline. Germline trimming cut 5 bases from V and 5 bases from J; bases unmatched to any gene: 11. CDR3 length equals 16 residues. CDR3 in DNA: TGTGCCAGCAGCCCGCAGACAGGGGGCGCCGATTATGGCTACACCTTC. Translated: CASSPQTGGADYGYTF.